This passage covers 25 T cell receptor beta chains from one sample sequenced in a study of T cell repertoires in cytomegalovirus infection. TCRdb redid the calling of the reads with MiXCR, one entry per CDR3 protein. The sample contains approximately 340,000 distinct CDR3 sequences, about 28% of which appear only once. Which antigens these TCRs recognize remains unknown. The starting material was cultured PBMCs, obtained from culture after CMV antigen stimulation. The receptor source for this set is a human donor in good health (CMV status not recorded). Some clones in this sample may be carry-over from other donors' samples.

In its sample, this clonotype was seen a few times. This sequence joins TRBV19 and TRBJ2-7; D not certain. The CDR3 length is 14 residues. With 6 bases removed from V and 2 bases from J, the gap between germline ends came to 14 bases. In germline, CDR1 is LNHDA, CDR2 SQIVND (reference sequence). The CDR3 nucleotides read TGTGCCAGTAGGGTGACGACACCACCCTACGAGCAGTACTTC. Translated, it gives CASRVTTPPYEQYF.

This chain connects TRBV7-8 to TRBJ1-1; 7 nucleotides line up with TRBD1. From germline, CDR1 is SGHVS and CDR2 FQNEAQ. The J segment lost 6 bases and the V segment lost 5 bases, leaving 18 bases of the junction unmatched. There are 17 residues in the CDR3. Here the CDR3 reads CASSIGLDRSLGPEAFF. The CDR3 DNA sequence: TGTGCCAGCAGCATAGGCCTGGACAGGTCGCTGGGACCTGAAGCTTTCTTT.

This clonotype was counted only a few times. The chain couples TRBV7-9 to TRBJ1-5; 7 bases map to TRBD1. This CDR3 contains 13 residues. Losses at the gene ends were 5 bases for V and 11 bases for J; bases not matched to a gene: 9. The germline gives CDR1 SEHNR, CDR2 FQNEAQ (reference sequence). As DNA, the CDR3 is TGTGCCAGCAGCCGCACCGACAGGGAGGCCCAGCATTTT. Translated: CASSRTDREAQHF.

This sequence joins TRBV29-1 and TRBJ2-2, with TRBD1 identical over 10 bases. The ends lost 5 bases at V and 5 bases at J; junction bases unmatched: 5. CDR3 length equals 14 residues. Germline values: CDR1 SQVTM, CDR2 ANQGSEA. The CDR3 reads CSVQGQGNTGELFF. For the CDR3, the DNA is TGCAGCGTTCAGGGACAGGGGAATACCGGGGAGCTGTTTTTT.

The V and J genes are TRBV12-3 or TRBV12-4 and TRBJ1-4; the D is unclear. This CDR3 spans 13 amino acids. Trimming removed 3 bases at V and 3 bases at J, with 5 bases between. CDR3 DNA: TGTGCCAGCAGTTTCGCCCCTAATGAAAAACTGTTTTTT. It is translated as CASSFAPNEKLFF.

This chain links TRBV6-6 with TRBJ1-1; D remains ambiguous. Trimming took 8 bases from V and 0 from J, leaving 7 bases between them. This CDR3 contains 12 residues. The germline V gene has CDR1 MNHNY and CDR2 SVGAGI (reference sequence). The CDR3 loop reads CASGPMNTEAFF. In DNA form, the CDR3 reads TGTGCCAGCGGCCCTATGAACACTGAAGCTTTCTTT.

V gene TRBV7-9 combines with J gene TRBJ1-1; D not resolved. V lost 5 bases, J lost 0 bases, and 19 bases lay in between. Germline V gene lookup returns CDR1 SEHNR and CDR2 FQNEAQ (reference sequence). The CDR3 has 17 amino acids. In nucleotides, the CDR3 is TGTGCCAGCAGCCCCAAAGCCGAACAGACTATGAACACTGAAGCTTTCTTT. This encodes CASSPKAEQTMNTEAFF.

This clonotype showed up just a few times. The chain links TRBV29-1 to TRBJ2-3; 9 bases fit TRBD2. The CDR3 has 15 amino acids. V was pared by 5 bases and J by 2 bases, with 8 bases of the junction left unmatched. The germline V gene encodes CDR1 SQVTM and CDR2 ANQGSEA. The CDR3 sequence is CSVPLAGINTDTQYF. CDR3 DNA sequence: TGCAGCGTTCCTCTAGCGGGGATAAACACAGATACGCAGTATTTT.

The V gene is TRBV7-2, the J gene TRBJ2-1, with 10 bases lining up with TRBD1. V trimming: 5 bases; J trimming: 5 bases; junction bases outside the gene matches: 6. Germline CDR1 and CDR2: SGHTA and FQGNSA. The CDR3 totals 15 residues. The CDR3 is CASSTRDRGNNEQFF. The CDR3 DNA is TGTGCCAGCAGCACCCGGGACAGGGGAAACAATGAGCAGTTCTTC.

This chain uses TRBV7-9 with TRBJ1-2, with 7 bases lining up with TRBD1. Germline CDR1 and CDR2: SEHNR and FQNEAQ (reference sequence). The ends lost 4 bases at V and 4 bases at J; junction bases unmatched: 9. The CDR3 totals 15 residues. The CDR3 DNA sequence: TGTGCCAGCAGCTCAGGGGGACCGTTCCTCTATGGCTACACCTTC. This translates into CASSSGGPFLYGYTF.

This clonotype was observed a few times. The chain has TRBV12-3 or TRBV12-4 and TRBJ1-4; 7 nucleotides agree with TRBD1. The CDR3 extends over 14 amino acids. V trimming: 6 bases; J trimming: 8 bases; junction bases outside the gene matches: 9. CDR3 loop: CASSPDRAGEKLFF. CDR3 DNA: TGTGCCAGCAGCCCCGACAGGGCGGGGGAAAAACTGTTTTTT.

The chain uses TRBV7-9 and TRBJ1-5; TRBD1 aligns across 8 bases. Germline V gene lookup returns CDR1 SEHNR and CDR2 FQNEAQ (reference sequence). The CDR3 spans 15 residues. V gave up 5 bases and J gave up 3 bases; unmatched junction bases: 6. CDR3 amino acids: CASSHGQGINQPQHF. CDR3 DNA: TGTGCCAGCAGCCATGGACAGGGAATCAATCAGCCCCAGCATTTT.

The rearrangement joins TRBV2 to TRBJ1-2; D gene unclear. Trimming pared 7 bases from V and 8 bases from J, leaving 20 bases between. There are 14 residues in the CDR3. Germline-derived CDR1 and CDR2 are SNHLY and FYNNEI. The CDR3: CASIPPGGLDGYTF. The DNA of the CDR3 is TGTGCCAGCATCCCCCCCGGAGGGTTGGACGGCTACACCTTC.

DNA of the CDR3: TGTGCCAGCAGCATTAACAGGGGAAGTGGAAACACCATATATTTT. Translation: CASSINRGSGNTIYF. This chain joins TRBV7-3 and TRBJ1-3; 7 bases are shared with TRBD1. Trimming removed 5 bases from V and 3 bases from J; junction bases left unmatched: 7. This CDR3 spans 15 amino acids. Germline V gene sequence: CDR1 SGHTA, CDR2 FQGTGA.

This clonotype showed up many times. The chain recombines TRBV7-6 with TRBJ1-1; TRBD1 aligns across 9 bases. The CDR3 is 15 amino acids. Germline V gives CDR1 SGHVS, CDR2 FNYEAQ. J was trimmed by 5 bases and V by 4 bases; bases with no gene match: 8. The CDR3 DNA follows: TGTGCCAGCAGCTCGCCCGGGACAGGGCAAACTGAAGCTTTCTTT. This sequence encodes CASSSPGTGQTEAFF.

This clonotype was seen repeatedly, ten times or more. The chain is built from TRBV12-5 and TRBJ2-2; D gene unclear. CDR3 length: 18 amino acids. CDR1 LGHNT and CDR2 FRNRAP come from the germline V gene. The germline V and J ends were trimmed by 0 bases and 0 bases, with 14 bases remaining between them. CDR3: CASGLVRGGDANTGELFF. The DNA for the CDR3 is TGTGCTAGTGGTTTGGTACGTGGCGGTGACGCGAACACCGGGGAGCTGTTTTTT.

J is TRBJ2-7 and V is TRBV5-1, with TRBD1 identical over 7 bases. CDR1 and CDR2 from the germline V gene are SGHRS and YFSETQ. The ends lost 5 bases at V and 5 bases at J; junction bases unmatched: 13. The CDR3 runs to 15 residues. The CDR3 coding sequence is TGCGCCAGCAGAATCGGGACAGTTAAACCCCACGAGCAGTACTTC. Translating gives CASRIGTVKPHEQYF.

This rearrangement joins TRBV4-1 to TRBJ2-4; tentative D call: TRBD1 (5 bases). CDR1 is MGHRA, CDR2 YSYEKL, per germline. This CDR3 region has 15 residues. V was clipped by 4 bases and J by 0 bases, with 10 bases between them. The CDR3, as DNA: TGCGCCAGCAGCCCAGGGATCCTAGCCAAAAACATTCAGTACTTC. Translating gives CASSPGILAKNIQYF.

The rearrangement uses TRBV7-6 and TRBJ2-1; D perhaps matches TRBD1 (6 bases). Looked up from germline, CDR1 is SGHVS and CDR2 is FNYEAQ. The V gene lost 4 bases and the J gene lost 14 bases, with 18 bases spanning the gap. The CDR3 spans 13 residues. DNA for the CDR3: TGTGCCAGCAGCTCCCTGGACACAGGGTTGAAGTTCTTC. Amino acid sequence: CASSSLDTGLKFF.

Only one count was recorded for this clonotype. The chain carries TRBV19 and TRBJ2-6, with D unresolved. This CDR3 comprises 15 residues. Germline loops: CDR1 LNHDA, CDR2 SQIVND (reference sequence). Deletions cut 3 bases from V and 2 bases from J, with 8 bases between. The CDR3 spells CASSISIPGANVLTF. CDR3 sequence (DNA): TGTGCCAGTAGTATCAGTATCCCTGGGGCCAACGTCCTGACTTTC.

The chain combines TRBV6-2 or TRBV6-3 with TRBJ1-1; D ambiguous. Trimming cost V 7 bases and J 0 bases, with 15 bases left between them. CDR3 length: 15 residues. The V gene's germline CDR1 is MNHEY and CDR2 SVGEGT. CDR3 protein: CASKQTPVMNTEAFF. The CDR3 DNA is TGTGCCAGCAAACAGACCCCAGTGATGAACACTGAAGCTTTCTTT.

The sample holds a few counts of this clonotype. V usage is TRBV25-1 and J usage is TRBJ1-5, with D unclear. Germline V gives CDR1 MGHDK, CDR2 SYGVNS. The CDR3 runs to 12 residues. Trimming cost V 10 bases and J 10 bases, with 17 bases left between them. The CDR3 DNA reads as TGTGCCATGCCCGGCCAACTCCGACCCCAGCATTTT. Its protein is CAMPGQLRPQHF.

There are a few counts of this clonotype. The V call is TRBV12-3 or TRBV12-4, the J call TRBJ2-2; 9 positions match TRBD1. V was pared by 6 bases and J by 4 bases, with 0 bases of the junction left unmatched. The CDR3 consists of 13 residues. The CDR3 DNA reads as TGTGCCAGCAGGGGACAGGGCACCGGGGAGCTGTTTTTT. It codes for CASRGQGTGELFF.

This clonotype was found many times. The gene calls are TRBV7-3 and TRBJ2-3; possibly TRBD1 or TRBD2 for D (5 bases each). In germline, CDR1 is SGHTA, CDR2 FQGTGA. CDR3 size: 13 residues. The V gene lost 6 bases and the J gene lost 2 bases, with 9 bases spanning the gap. The CDR3, as DNA: TGTGCCAGCAGTTCGGGGCCCACAGATACGCAGTATTTT. Amino acids: CASSSGPTDTQYF.

The chain carries TRBV7-3 and TRBJ1-2; possible D gene TRBD1, 5 bases. V lost 4 bases to trimming and J lost 5 bases, with 17 bases between them. This CDR3 is 15 amino acids long. The germline V gene has CDR1 SGHTA and CDR2 FQGTGA. This chain's CDR3 is CASSSTGQAGYGYTF. In DNA, the CDR3 is TGTGCCAGCAGCTCCACGGGGCAGGCTGGATATGGCTACACCTTC.